This entry lists 5 T cell receptor beta chains sequenced from one sample in a study of vaccination effects on CD4 cells after COVID-19 (dated by TCRdb to 2021 to 2024). Their antigens remain unidentified. The library was built by means of the immunoSEQ multiplex PCR assay. In its TCRdb copy, this immuneACCESS table keeps in-frame sequences only and misses some clones. Where compared with another copy, unresolved V genes explain less than half of these, and the others have no known cause. Across this sample there are 27,000 or so clones, with under 90% seen only once. The ten top clones hold about 1.5% of the sample. To identify antigen-specific CD4+ T cell clonotypes by their expansion, the ViraFEST assay first stimulated PBMC with viral peptide pools and then applied TCR sequencing. After about 10 days of culture, CD4+ T cells were isolated with the EasySep CD4+ T cell isolation kit. Participants received two doses of either the BNT162b2 or the mRNA-1273 mRNA SARS-CoV-2 vaccine.

The specimen comprised CD4+ T cells from PBMCs cultured with HCoV-NL63 spike peptides, sampled after COVID-19 vaccination. The cell subset or site label for this specimen denotes: HCoV-NL63 spike overlapping peptide pool stimulation. The receptors derive from a human donor who received a COVID-19 vaccine. Some clones in this sample may be carry-over from other donors' samples.

The chain links TRBV24-1 to TRBJ2-1; perhaps TRBD1 as D (6 bases). Trimming left V 4 bases short and J 9 bases short, with 24 bases between. This CDR3 spans 17 amino acids. Germline V gene sequence: CDR1 KGHDR, CDR2 SFDVKD. CDR3 bases: TGTGCCACCAGTGACTTGAACCGGGACACTGTCCGTGGTGAGCAGTTCTTC. The encoded protein is CATSDLNRDTVRGEQFF.

The chain couples TRBV12-3 or TRBV12-4 to TRBJ2-3; no reliable D call. Trimming cost V 1 base and J 7 bases, with 9 bases left between them. CDR3 length: 13 amino acids. The CDR3 here is CASSLVVGYTQYF. The CDR3, as DNA: TGTGCCAGCAGTTTAGTTGTAGGATATACGCAGTATTTT.

The chain joins TRBV27 to TRBJ2-4; the match to TRBD2 covers 8 bases. Germline V gene data show CDR1 as MNHEY and CDR2 as SMNVEV (reference sequence). The CDR3 has 13 amino acids. Unmatched junction bases numbered 4, after V lost 4 bases and J lost 8 bases. CDR3 in DNA: TGTGCCAGCAGTTCTGGACTAGCTGACATTCAGTACTTC. Its protein is CASSSGLADIQYF.

This chain links TRBV7-2 with TRBJ1-5, with TRBD1 matching 9 bases. Losses at the gene ends were 6 bases for V and 5 bases for J; bases not matched to a gene: 8. The CDR3 runs 15 residues. Germline CDR1 reads SGHTA; CDR2 reads FQGNSA. Written as DNA, the CDR3 is TGTGCCAGCAGTAGCACCGGGACAGGGCATCAGCCCCAGCATTTT. Translating it yields CASSSTGTGHQPQHF. The variable domain in full, completed from reference TRBV7-2 and TRBJ1-5, reads GAGVSQSPSNKVTEKGKDVELRCDPISGHTALYWYRQSLGQGLEFLIYFQGNSAPDKSGLPSDRFSAERTGGSVSTLTIQRTQQEDSAVYLCASSSTGTGHQPQHFGDGTRLSIL.

J is TRBJ2-1 and V is TRBV5-1; TRBD2 matches 8 bases. V lost 0 bases and J lost 2; bases outside the gene matches: 4. CDR1 and CDR2 from the germline V gene are SGHRS and YFSETQ. This CDR3 comprises 16 residues. This chain's CDR3 is CASSLGVSGAYNEQFF. The CDR3 bases are TGCGCCAGCAGCTTGGGAGTTAGCGGGGCCTACAATGAGCAGTTCTTC.